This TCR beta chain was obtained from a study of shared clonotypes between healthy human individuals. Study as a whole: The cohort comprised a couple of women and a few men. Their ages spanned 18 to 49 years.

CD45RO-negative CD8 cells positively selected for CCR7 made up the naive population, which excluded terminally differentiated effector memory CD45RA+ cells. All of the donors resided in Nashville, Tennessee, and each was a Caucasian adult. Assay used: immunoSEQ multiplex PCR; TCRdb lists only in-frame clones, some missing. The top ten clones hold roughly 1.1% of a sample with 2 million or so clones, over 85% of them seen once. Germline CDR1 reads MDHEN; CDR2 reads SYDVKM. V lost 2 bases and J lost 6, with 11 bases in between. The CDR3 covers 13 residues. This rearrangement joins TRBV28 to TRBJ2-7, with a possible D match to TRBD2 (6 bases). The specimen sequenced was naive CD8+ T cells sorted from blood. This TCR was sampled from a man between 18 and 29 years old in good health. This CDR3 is CASSLTEGVEQYF. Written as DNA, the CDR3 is TGTGCCAGCAGTTTAACGGAGGGCGTCGAGCAGTACTTC.